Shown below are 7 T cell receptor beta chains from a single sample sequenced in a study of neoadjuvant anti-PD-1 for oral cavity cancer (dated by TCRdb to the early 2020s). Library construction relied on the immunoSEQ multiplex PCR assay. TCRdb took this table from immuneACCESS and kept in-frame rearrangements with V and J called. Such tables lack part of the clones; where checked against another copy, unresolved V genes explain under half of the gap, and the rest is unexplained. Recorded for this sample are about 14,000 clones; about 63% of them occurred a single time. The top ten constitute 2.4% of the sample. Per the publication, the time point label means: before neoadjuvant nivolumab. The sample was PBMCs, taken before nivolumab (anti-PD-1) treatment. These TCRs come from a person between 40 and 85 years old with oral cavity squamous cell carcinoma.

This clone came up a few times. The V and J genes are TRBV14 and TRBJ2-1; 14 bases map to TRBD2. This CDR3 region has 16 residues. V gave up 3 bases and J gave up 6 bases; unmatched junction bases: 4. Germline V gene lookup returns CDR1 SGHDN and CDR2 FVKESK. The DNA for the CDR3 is TGTGCCAGCAGCCAGACTAGCGGGGGGGCCTTCAATGAGCAGTTCTTC. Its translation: CASSQTSGGAFNEQFF.

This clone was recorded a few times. This CDR3 reads CASSFQPYNSPLHF. DNA for the CDR3: TGTGCCAGCAGTTTCCAGCCTTATAATTCACCCCTCCACTTT. The V gene is TRBV27, the J gene TRBJ1-6; D is uncertain. The V gene lost 3 bases and the J gene lost 4 bases, with 7 bases spanning the gap. There are 14 residues in the CDR3. CDR1 and CDR2 from the germline V gene are MNHEY and SMNVEV (reference sequence).

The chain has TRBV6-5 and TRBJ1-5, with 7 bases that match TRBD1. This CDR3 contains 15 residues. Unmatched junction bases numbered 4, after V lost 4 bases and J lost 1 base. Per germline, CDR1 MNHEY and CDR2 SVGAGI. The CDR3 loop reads CASSSQGLSNQPQHF. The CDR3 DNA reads TGTGCCAGCAGTTCACAGGGGCTAAGCAATCAGCCCCAGCATTTT.

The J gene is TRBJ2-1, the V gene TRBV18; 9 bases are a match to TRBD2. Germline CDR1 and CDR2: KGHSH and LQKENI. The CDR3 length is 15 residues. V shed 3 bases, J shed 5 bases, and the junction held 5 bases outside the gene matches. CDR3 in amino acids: CASSPRTSDHNEQFF. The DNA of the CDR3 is TGTGCCAGCTCACCTCGGACTAGCGACCACAATGAGCAGTTCTTC.

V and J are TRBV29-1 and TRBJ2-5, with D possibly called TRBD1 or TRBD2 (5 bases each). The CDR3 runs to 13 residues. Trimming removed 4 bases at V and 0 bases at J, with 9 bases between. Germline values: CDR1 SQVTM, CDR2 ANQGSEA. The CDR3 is CSVAGAHQETQYF. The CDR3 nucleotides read TGCAGCGTTGCCGGGGCCCACCAAGAGACCCAGTACTTC.

The CDR3 DNA is TGTGCCAGCAGCTTGGACCGAGGGGCTCCCGGAAACACCATATATTTT. Its protein product is CASSLDRGAPGNTIYF. The rearrangement uses TRBV7-6 and TRBJ1-3, with D perhaps matching TRBD1 (5 bases). The V end was cut by 3 bases, the J end by 4 bases, with 16 bases between. CDR1 SGHVS and CDR2 FNYEAQ come from the germline V gene. The CDR3 length is 16 residues.

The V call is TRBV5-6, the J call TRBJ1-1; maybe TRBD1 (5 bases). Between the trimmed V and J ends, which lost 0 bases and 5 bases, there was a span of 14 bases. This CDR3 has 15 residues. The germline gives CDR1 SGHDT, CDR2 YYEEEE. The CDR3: CASSLVPGEGTEAFF. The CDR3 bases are TGTGCCAGCAGCTTGGTTCCGGGGGAGGGGACTGAAGCTTTCTTT.